This T cell receptor (beta chain) was profiled in a study of T cell responses to AZD1222 COVID-19 vaccine. Study-wide results and limits: There were mostly white British donors and more females than males, and clonal diversity was possibly underestimated.

The CDR3 spans 17 residues. With V trimmed by 7 bases and J by 3 bases, 10 bases remained unmatched. The germline V gene encodes CDR1 KGHDR and CDR2 SFDVKD. Worth noting for this clone: The antigen remains unidentified.

The method was immunoSEQ multiplex PCR; TCRdb's version includes in-frame clones alone and lacks a portion of them. The data hold about 140,000 clones, with 90% observed a single time. The chain recombines TRBV24-1 with TRBJ2-1; 11 nucleotides line up with TRBD1. This specimen consisted of peripheral blood, obtained 28 days after the second AZD1222 dose. The sequence was obtained from an adult who received the AZD1222 COVID-19 vaccine. The CDR3 coding sequence is TGTGCCACCAGCCCCGGGACAGGGGGGGCCTTCTACAATGAGCAGTTCTTC. Its translation: CATSPGTGGAFYNEQFF.